This entry lists 13 T cell receptor beta chains sequenced from one sample in a study of CD8+ T cells in alopecia areata. After isolation, RNA underwent reverse transcription to generate cDNA as the sequencing template. Libraries were prepared by immunoSEQ multiplex PCR; TCRdb keeps only in-frame clonotypes and omits some of them. The data contain about 190,000 clones, 64% of them singletons. Sample treatment: oral pan-JAK inhibitor, 5-10 mg twice daily. The starting material was CD4+ T cells sorted from blood, obtained around week 49, from a patient treated with tofacitinib. All receptors derive from a human donor with alopecia areata.

CDR3 protein: CASSLDYNEQFF. CDR3 DNA: TGTGCCAGCAGCTTGGACTACAATGAGCAGTTCTTC. The gene calls are TRBV7-9 and TRBJ2-1; D unresolved. This CDR3 region has 12 residues. CDR1 and CDR2 (germline): SEHNR, FQNEAQ (reference sequence). V lost 3 bases and J lost 3, with 3 bases in between.

This clone occurred a few times. This chain joins TRBV5-1 and TRBJ2-1; 11 bases match TRBD2. V was clipped by 4 bases and J by 4 bases; unmatched bases: 4. Germline values: CDR1 SGHRS, CDR2 YFSETQ. This CDR3 contains 15 residues. The CDR3 DNA reads TGCGCCAGCAGCCCGGGACTAGCGGTTTACAATGAGCAGTTCTTC. Amino acid sequence: CASSPGLAVYNEQFF.

V and J are TRBV12-5 and TRBJ2-1, with TRBD2 matching over 8 bases. The germline gives CDR1 LGHNT, CDR2 FRNRAP. The CDR3 runs to 13 residues. With V trimmed by 6 bases and J by 6 bases, 4 bases remained unmatched. DNA of the CDR3: TGTGCTAGTGGCAACGCGGGGGGCAATGAGCAGTTCTTC. Its protein product is CASGNAGGNEQFF.

This rearrangement joins TRBV30 to TRBJ2-2, with TRBD1 matching 8 bases. This CDR3 has 18 amino acids. Germline CDR1 is GTSNPN and CDR2 is SVGIG (reference sequence). J gave up 4 bases and V 0 bases, and 13 bases lay outside the gene matches. CDR3: CAWSVPPGGIRSTGELFF. Here the CDR3 DNA reads TGTGCCTGGAGTGTACCCCCAGGGGGCATTAGGAGCACCGGGGAGCTGTTTTTT.

The chain is built from TRBV25-1 and TRBJ2-1, with 7 nucleotides matching TRBD1. After removal of 6 bases from V and 2 bases from J, the junction contained 4 bases not matched to a gene. CDR3 length: 14 amino acids. Per germline, CDR1 MGHDK and CDR2 SYGVNS. CDR3 in amino acids: CASRETGPYNEQFF. The CDR3 bases are TGTGCCAGCAGGGAGACAGGGCCCTACAATGAGCAGTTCTTC.

This clone was observed a few times. This rearrangement joins TRBV6-5 to TRBJ2-1; 10 bases are shared with TRBD1. Germline V lookup: CDR1 MNHEY, CDR2 SVGAGI. V gave up 7 bases and J gave up 8 bases; unmatched junction bases: 8. The CDR3 loop spans 14 amino acids. CDR3 nucleotides: TGTGCCAGCACCTACAGACAGGGGGCGGATGAGCAGTTCTTC. Translation: CASTYRQGADEQFF.

J is TRBJ2-2 and V is TRBV7-2, with a tentative D call TRBD1 (6 bases). CDR1 and CDR2 from the germline V gene are SGHTA and FQGNSA. V was pared by 2 bases and J by 7 bases, with 11 bases between. This CDR3 is 14 amino acids long. CDR3 sequence (DNA): TGTGCCAGCAGCTTATTTCAGGGGAACGGGGAGCTGTTTTTT. It is translated as CASSLFQGNGELFF.

This clone was counted a few times. The V and J genes are TRBV29-1 and TRBJ2-7, with 13 bases identical to TRBD2. Trimming took 5 bases from V and 3 from J; bases not matched to a gene: 4. CDR1 is SQVTM, CDR2 ANQGSEA, per germline. The CDR3 has 14 residues. The CDR3 region has the DNA TGCAGCGTTAGCGGGACTAGCGGGGTCTACGAGCAGTACTTC. Amino acid sequence: CSVSGTSGVYEQYF.

The chain uses TRBV9 and TRBJ2-5; 11 bases fit TRBD2. Germline V lookup: CDR1 SGDLS, CDR2 YYNGEE. There are 17 residues in the CDR3. Trimming took 0 bases from V and 5 from J; bases not matched to a gene: 9. Here the CDR3 reads CASSVGTSGGLRETQYF. The CDR3 coding sequence is TGTGCCAGCAGCGTAGGAACTAGCGGGGGTCTGAGGGAGACCCAGTACTTC.

The rearrangement links TRBV30 to TRBJ2-3; 9 positions agree with TRBD2. This CDR3 contains 15 residues. V gave up 2 bases and J gave up 2 bases; unmatched junction bases: 5. CDR1 and CDR2 from the germline V gene are GTSNPN and SVGIG (reference sequence). CDR3 sequence (DNA): TGTGCCTGGAGTCAAACTAGCGGGCTCACAGATACGCAGTATTTT. Its protein product is CAWSQTSGLTDTQYF.

This chain joins TRBV6-5 and TRBJ1-2, with TRBD1 matching over 7 bases. In germline, CDR1 is MNHEY, CDR2 SVGAGI. Trimming at V came to 3 bases and at J to 4 bases, leaving 11 bases not matched to a gene. This CDR3 comprises 16 residues. CDR3 sequence reads: CASSYGDRRAVYGYTF. DNA of the CDR3: TGTGCCAGCAGTTATGGGGACAGAAGGGCGGTCTATGGCTACACCTTC.

V usage is TRBV18 and J usage is TRBJ1-1; D might be TRBD1 (5 bases). V was cut by 6 bases and J by 0 bases, with 11 bases left in between. The CDR3 extends over 14 amino acids. The germline gives CDR1 KGHSH, CDR2 LQKENI. In DNA form, the CDR3 reads TGTGCCAGCTCCGAGGGGACGGTGAACACTGAAGCTTTCTTT. Translated, it gives CASSEGTVNTEAFF. Using reference TRBV18 and TRBJ1-1 for the parts outside the CDR3, the full variable domain is NAGVMQNPRHLVRRRGQEARLRCSPMKGHSHVYWYRQLPEEGLKFMVYLQKENIIDESGMPKERFSAEFPKEGPSILRIQQVVRGDSAAYFCASSEGTVNTEAFFGQGTRLTVV.

The CDR3 DNA sequence: TGTGCCATCAGCGACAAAGGACAGAGCACAGATACGCAGTATTTT. Protein: CAISDKGQSTDTQYF. V is TRBV10-3 and J is TRBJ2-3; D is possibly TRBD1 (6 bases). V lost 6 bases, J lost 0 bases, and 13 bases lay in between. Germline V gene data show CDR1 as ENHRY and CDR2 as SYGVKD. CDR3 size: 15 residues.